This T cell receptor (beta chain) was retrieved from a study of T cell repertoires in cytomegalovirus infection. Study as a whole: The study used recently identified HLA-C-restricted and well-studied HLA-B-restricted CMV epitopes. CMV infection and matching HLA type were both indicated by public TCR beta signatures.

Germline-derived CDR1 and CDR2 are MGHRA and YSYEKL. The CDR3 has 18 amino acids. Using its own MiXCR run on the reads, TCRdb lists one record per CDR3 protein. The sample has fewer than 650,000 distinct CDR3 sequences, over 35% seen once; the top ten hold 48%. As for this clonotype: Antigen specificity is unknown. Compared with germline, one end of the junction differs, possibly owing to a read error.

V is TRBV4-1 and J is TRBJ2-3; 9 bases match TRBD2. This receptor was identified in a human donor in good health (CMV status not recorded). Some clones in this sample may be carry-over from other donors' samples. The sequences come from cultured PBMCs, collected from culture after CMV antigen stimulation. The CDR3 bases are TGCACCAGCAGCCAGTTACTAGCGGGCATAAACCCCACAGATACGCAGTATTTT. Translating gives CTSSQLLAGINPTDTQYF.